Detailed here is one TCR beta chain. Its cognate antigen is unknown. Each of the donors was a healthy adult who was HIV-negative and had not had a recent acute infection or vaccination. Unsorted PBMC samples were amplified in replicate PCRs containing roughly 300 ng DNA, tens of thousands of T cell genomes. Only in-frame clones appear in the TCRdb table, and some are missing; sequencing was by immunoSEQ multiplex PCR. Of about 470,000 clones in the sample, roughly 80% are singletons; the top ten hold approximately 13%. The entry originates in a study of shared clonotypes between healthy human individuals. The V segment lost 1 base and the J segment 5 bases; nucleotides outside the gene matches: 0. The CDR3 has 15 amino acids. Germline assignment: CDR1 SGHTA and CDR2 FQGTGA. Notes on the study in general: Only blood underwent sampling, and tissue repertoires likely differ.

This receptor was obtained from a woman aged 35 to 49 in good health. Some clones in this sample may be carry-over from other donors' samples. Specimen: PBMCs. The chain is built from TRBV7-3 and TRBJ2-5, with 14 bases matching TRBD2. The CDR3 region has the DNA TGTGCCAGCAGCTTAAGGACTAGCGGGAGGGAGACCCAGTACTTC. Its protein product is CASSLRTSGRETQYF.